Listed below are T cell receptor beta chains from one sample, sequenced in a study of cytomegalovirus exposure and HLA in healthy donors. The table came from immunoSEQ multiplex PCR; TCRdb's copy has only in-frame clones and leaves some out. The sample shows about 160,000 clones, roughly 90% of them seen only once. The sequencing sample was made of PBMCs. The source is a young woman in good health and CMV-seronegative. Each CDR3 is given with its conserved first and last residue. A D gene is named only where the DNA matches it firmly. A clone size is listed for some rows: how often the clone was seen (once, few, many), or a class if it is expanded.

19	-	TRBV28	TRBJ1-5	-	CASSPLPAPNPYSNQPQHF	TGTGCCAGCAGTCCCCTCCCGGCGCCGAACCCGTATAGCAATCAGCCCCAGCATTTT
12	once	TRBV7-9	TRBJ2-7	-	CASSSSLDEQYF	TGTGCCAGCAGCTCCTCTCTTGACGAGCAGTACTTC
15	-	TRBV25-1	TRBJ2-1	TRBD2	CASSDWTSQRDEQFF	TGTGCCAGCAGTGATTGGACTAGCCAGCGGGATGAGCAGTTCTTC
14	-	TRBV7-9	TRBJ1-2	-	CASSHDRLNYGYTF	TGTGCCAGCAGCCACGACAGGTTGAACTATGGCTACACCTTC
15	-	TRBV4-3	TRBJ2-5	TRBD2	CASSLGLAGEETQYF	TGCGCCAGCAGCCTCGGCCTAGCGGGAGAAGAGACCCAGTACTTC
16	-	TRBV5-1	TRBJ2-2	TRBD1	CASSKRGQTNTGELFF	TGCGCCAGCAGCAAGAGGGGACAGACGAACACCGGGGAGCTGTTTTTT
15	-	TRBV5-6	TRBJ2-2	-	CASSLVQPSTGELFF	TGTGCCAGCAGCTTGGTCCAACCCAGCACCGGGGAGCTGTTTTTT
15	-	TRBV4-2	TRBJ2-1	TRBD1	CASSQEGGIVGEQFF	TGTGCCAGCAGCCAAGAAGGGGGCATCGTAGGTGAGCAGTTCTTC
15	-	TRBV27	TRBJ2-6	-	CASSLSPGRANVLTF	TGTGCCAGCAGTTTATCCCCCGGAAGGGCCAACGTCCTGACTTTC
14	-	TRBV19	TRBJ2-7	TRBD2	CASTASGRAYEQYF	TGTGCCAGTACCGCTAGCGGGAGAGCGTACGAGCAGTACTTC
14	-	TRBV29-1	TRBJ2-1	TRBD1	CSVPRDRGWGEQFF	TGCAGCGTTCCGAGGGACAGGGGATGGGGTGAGCAGTTCTTC
15	-	TRBV5-6	TRBJ2-5	-	CASSGAGPRWETQYF	TGTGCCAGCAGCGGAGCCGGGCCTAGGTGGGAGACCCAGTACTTC
13	-	TRBV5-1	TRBJ2-3	-	CASSLEPTDTQYF	TGCGCCAGCAGCTTGGAACCGACAGATACGCAGTATTTT
16	few	TRBV7-6	TRBJ1-1	-	CASSLSAGSMNTEAFF	TGTGCCAGCAGCTTATCCGCAGGGTCGATGAACACTGAAGCTTTCTTT
15	-	TRBV27	TRBJ2-3	-	CASSLWQGVGDTQYF	TGTGCCAGCAGTTTATGGCAGGGAGTTGGAGATACGCAGTATTTT
15	-	TRBV4-2	TRBJ1-1	-	CASSQDRGVNTEAFF	TGTGCCAGCAGCCAAGATCGGGGGGTGAACACTGAAGCTTTCTTT
15	-	TRBV6-5	TRBJ1-2	-	CASSYGKRGAPGYTF	TGTGCCAGCAGTTACGGGAAGCGTGGGGCCCCTGGCTACACCTTC
13	-	TRBV4-3	TRBJ2-2	-	CASSQAQTGELFF	TGCGCCAGCAGCCAAGCGCAGACCGGGGAGCTGTTTTTT
13	-	TRBV11-1	TRBJ1-1	-	CASSRQAQLEAFF	TGTGCCAGCAGCCGACAGGCGCAACTTGAAGCTTTCTTT
15	once	TRBV11-2	TRBJ2-7	-	CASSPPGARNYEQYF	TGTGCCAGCAGCCCTCCGGGGGCGCGGAATTACGAGCAGTACTTC
18	-	TRBV9	TRBJ2-3	TRBD2	CASSGPTSGGALADTQYF	TGTGCCAGCAGCGGACCGACTAGCGGGGGGGCATTGGCAGATACGCAGTATTTT
17	-	TRBV5-1	TRBJ2-2	-	CASSWVFPGGTGGELFF	TGCGCCAGCAGCTGGGTCTTCCCCGGGGGAACAGGCGGGGAGCTGTTTTTT
14	-	TRBV7-9	TRBJ2-5	-	CASSLSDPRGTQYF	TGTGCCAGCAGCCTTTCGGACCCGAGGGGGACCCAGTACTTC
11	-	TRBV18	TRBJ2-3	-	CASSLPDTQYF	TGTGCCAGCTCACTTCCAGATACGCAGTATTTT
15	-	TRBV28	TRBJ1-4	-	CASSQTQGVKEKLFF	TGTGCCAGCAGCCAAACACAGGGTGTAAAAGAAAAACTGTTTTTT
19	once	TRBV5-4	TRBJ1-2	TRBD1	CASSLGAGTGGPRGYGYTF	TGTGCCAGCAGCTTGGGGGCAGGGACAGGGGGCCCCCGCGGCTATGGCTACACCTTC
13	-	TRBV7-9	TRBJ2-1	-	CASSLGGFNEQFF	TGTGCCAGCAGCTTAGGGGGCTTCAATGAGCAGTTCTTC
12	-	TRBV6-5	TRBJ1-3	-	CASSYGGNTIYF	TGTGCCAGCAGTTACGGCGGAAACACCATATATTTT
14	many	TRBV19	TRBJ1-2	-	CASSIALRDVGYTF	TGTGCCAGTAGTATAGCCCTGAGAGATGTAGGCTACACCTTC
15	few	TRBV2	TRBJ2-3	-	CASALEAAGVDTQYF	TGTGCCAGCGCACTGGAAGCGGCGGGCGTGGATACGCAGTATTTT
15	-	TRBV4-3	TRBJ1-4	-	CASSPGSRDGEKLFF	TGCGCCAGCAGCCCCGGAAGTAGGGACGGCGAAAAACTGTTTTTT
15	-	TRBV4-2	TRBJ2-2	-	CASSPRRGGTGELFF	TGTGCCAGCAGCCCCCGACGGGGAGGCACCGGGGAGCTGTTTTTT
15	-	TRBV9	TRBJ2-5	-	CASSVAGRTVETQYF	TGTGCCAGCAGCGTAGCTGGAAGGACCGTAGAGACCCAGTACTTC
14	-	TRBV6-5	TRBJ1-3	-	CASSYRHPGNTIYF	TGTGCCAGCAGTTACCGGCACCCTGGAAACACCATATATTTT
15	-	TRBV9	TRBJ2-1	TRBD2	CASSQDRAGVGEQFF	TGTGCCAGCAGCCAGGATCGAGCGGGAGTTGGTGAGCAGTTCTTC
13	-	TRBV27	TRBJ2-1	-	CASSSTSYNEQFF	TGTGCCAGCAGTTCGACCTCCTACAATGAGCAGTTCTTC
14	-	TRBV15	TRBJ2-1	-	CATSRQVSYNEQFF	TGTGCCACCAGCAGACAGGTTTCCTACAATGAGCAGTTCTTC
14	-	TRBV5-6	TRBJ2-7	TRBD1	CASNGQGVVYEQYF	TGTGCCAGCAACGGACAGGGGGTTGTCTACGAGCAGTACTTC
17	-	TRBV29-1	TRBJ1-2	TRBD1	CSVGVQHRDRGGYGYTF	TGCAGCGTCGGAGTACAACACCGGGACAGGGGGGGTTATGGCTACACCTTC
17	once	TRBV4-1	TRBJ2-3	-	CASSQAQGNRLTDTQYF	TGCGCCAGCAGCCAAGCGCAGGGAAACCGACTCACAGATACGCAGTATTTT
16	-	TRBV7-3	TRBJ1-1	TRBD1	CASSSWDRGVCTEAFF	TGTGCCAGCAGCTCTTGGGACAGGGGGGTTTGCACTGAAGCTTTCTTT